The next 19 T cell receptor beta chains were all read from a single sample in a study of blood T cell repertoires in COVID-19. The table came from immunoSEQ multiplex PCR; TCRdb's copy has only in-frame clones and leaves some out. The sample contains over 150,000 clones, around 90% of which appear only once. Material for sequencing was peripheral blood. All receptors derive from a man aged 45 to 65 with acute or convalescent COVID-19.

The chain carries TRBV6-5 and TRBJ1-2; 8 bases line up with TRBD1. CDR3 length equals 14 residues. V shed 7 bases, J shed 3 bases, and the junction held 7 bases outside the gene matches. Germline-derived CDR1 and CDR2 are MNHEY and SVGAGI. CDR3 DNA sequence: TGTGCCAGCACTACCGGGACAGGCTACTATGGCTACACCTTC. Encoded protein: CASTTGTGYYGYTF.

V is TRBV7-3 and J is TRBJ2-1; D unclear. Germline CDR1 and CDR2: SGHTA and FQGTGA. Between the trimmed V and J ends, which lost 1 base and 0 bases, there was a span of 4 bases. This CDR3 spans 14 amino acids. CDR3 residues: CASSLSSSYNEQFF. The CDR3 region has the DNA TGTGCCAGCAGCTTAAGTAGCTCCTACAATGAGCAGTTCTTC.

V usage is TRBV29-1 and J usage is TRBJ1-1, with a tentative D call TRBD1 (6 bases). Germline CDR1 reads SQVTM; CDR2 reads ANQGSEA. The CDR3 is 12 amino acids. The CDR3, as DNA: TGCGCCGGGGGGGGCATGAACACTGAAGCTTTCTTT. This codes for CAGGGMNTEAFF. The whole variable domain, filled in from reference TRBV29-1 and TRBJ1-1, reads SAVISQKPSRDICQRGTSLTIQCQVDSQVTMMFWYRQQPGQSLTLIATANQGSEATYESGFVIDKFPISRPNLTFSTLTVSNMSPEDSSIYLCAGGGMNTEAFFGQGTRLTVV.

The chain is built from TRBV24-1 and TRBJ2-5; 10 nucleotides line up with TRBD1. Looked up from germline, CDR1 is KGHDR and CDR2 is SFDVKD. The CDR3 contains 12 residues. CDR3 sequence reads: CVRDRGVETQYF. The CDR3 bases are TGTGTTAGGGACAGGGGAGTCGAGACCCAGTACTTC.

The chain employs TRBV29-1 and TRBJ2-1, with 7 bases aligning to TRBD1. The CDR3 is 12 amino acids. Losses at the gene ends were 8 bases for V and 3 bases for J; bases not matched to a gene: 4. CDR1 is SQVTM and CDR2 is ANQGSEA in the germline V gene. CDR3 sequence reads: CSPRDSYNEQFF. Here the CDR3 DNA reads TGCAGCCCCAGGGACAGCTACAATGAGCAGTTCTTC.

The CDR3 loop is CASLGALTDTQYF. CDR3 nucleotides: TGCGCCAGCCTGGGGGCCCTCACAGATACGCAGTATTTT. V gene TRBV5-1 combines with J gene TRBJ2-3; maybe TRBD1 (6 bases). Germline CDR1 is SGHRS and CDR2 is YFSETQ. V was pared by 7 bases and J by 2 bases, with 11 bases between. The CDR3 is made up of 13 amino acids.

This clone came up once. The chain carries TRBV7-9 and TRBJ2-2; TRBD1 matches 9 bases. J lost 6 bases, V lost 1 base, and 12 bases had no gene match. The CDR3 loop spans 18 amino acids. Germline values: CDR1 SEHNR, CDR2 FQNEAQ (reference sequence). This chain's CDR3 is CASSLGVRDRVWAGELFF. The CDR3, as DNA: TGTGCCAGCAGCTTAGGAGTCCGGGACAGGGTATGGGCCGGGGAGCTGTTTTTT. The whole variable domain, remainder taken from reference TRBV7-9 and TRBJ2-2, is DTGVSQNPRHKITKRGQNVTFRCDPISEHNRLYWYRQTLGQGPEFLTYFQNEAQLEKSRLLSDRFSAERPKGSFSTLEIQRTEQGDSAMYLCASSLGVRDRVWAGELFFGEGSRLTVL.

The chain employs TRBV5-1 and TRBJ1-2; a possible D gene is TRBD1 (5 bases). CDR1 and CDR2 from the germline V gene are SGHRS and YFSETQ. The CDR3 is made up of 12 amino acids. The V and J ends lost 7 bases and 6 bases respectively, with 13 bases between them. The CDR3 region has the DNA TGCGCCAGCGCCCCCCGGGGGGATGGCTACACCTTC. Protein sequence: CASAPRGDGYTF.

The chain uses TRBV9 and TRBJ2-3; 13 bases are shared with TRBD2. The CDR3 has 16 amino acids. From germline, CDR1 is SGDLS and CDR2 YYNGEE. The V gene end was trimmed by 4 bases and the J gene end by 3 bases; junction bases not matched to a gene: 5. The CDR3 sequence is CASSRVLAGGTDTQYF. As DNA, the CDR3 is TGTGCCAGCAGCCGAGTACTAGCGGGAGGGACAGATACGCAGTATTTT.

This rearrangement joins TRBV5-1 to TRBJ2-1, with 12 bases identical to TRBD2. CDR1 and CDR2 (germline): SGHRS, YFSETQ. The ends lost 4 bases at V and 7 bases at J; junction bases unmatched: 12. The CDR3 is 17 amino acids. Here the CDR3 reads CASSPYRASGGGNEQFF. The DNA of the CDR3 is TGCGCCAGCAGCCCTTACAGGGCTAGCGGGGGGGGAAATGAGCAGTTCTTC.

The chain carries TRBV9 and TRBJ2-2; D may be TRBD1 (6 bases). CDR3 size: 16 residues. V lost 5 bases and J 2 bases, leaving 16 bases between the germline ends. CDR1 and CDR2 from the germline V gene are SGDLS and YYNGEE. CDR3 amino acids: CASRDGRGANTGELFF. DNA of the CDR3: TGTGCCAGCAGAGACGGCAGGGGCGCAAACACCGGGGAGCTGTTTTTT.

The rearrangement links TRBV21-1 to TRBJ1-1. TRBV21-1 is reported as a pseudogene. This CDR3 is built from 10 residues. The CDR3 loop is CASRARGAFF. The CDR3 bases are TGTGCCAGCAGGGCCCGAGGAGCTTTCTTT.

The J gene is TRBJ1-2, the V gene TRBV6-5, with D tentatively TRBD1 (6 bases). Germline loops: CDR1 MNHEY, CDR2 SVGAGI. The V and J ends lost 6 bases and 2 bases respectively, with 13 bases between them. The CDR3 runs 14 residues. In DNA form, the CDR3 reads TGTGCCAGCAGCCCGTTGGACAGCAACTATGGCTACACCTTC. Translation: CASSPLDSNYGYTF.

The chain links TRBV6-2 or TRBV6-3 to TRBJ1-2, with a tentative D call TRBD1 (5 bases). Germline V gene data show CDR1 as MNHEY and CDR2 as SVGEGT. CDR3 length: 12 residues. V lost 4 bases and J 8 bases, leaving 11 bases between the germline ends. CDR3 nucleotides: TGTGCCAGCAGTTCAGGGTCCTACGGCTACACCTTC. It translates to CASSSGSYGYTF.

The V call is TRBV5-1, the J call TRBJ2-7, with 8 nucleotides matching TRBD2. Per germline, CDR1 SGHRS and CDR2 YFSETQ. V gave up 4 bases and J gave up 2 bases; unmatched junction bases: 8. The CDR3 consists of 15 residues. The CDR3 DNA is TGCGCCAGCAGCGTCAACAGCGGGGGTGCCTACGAGCAGTACGTC. Amino acid sequence: CASSVNSGGAYEQYV.

The V gene is TRBV24-1, the J gene TRBJ2-2, with TRBD2 matching over 11 bases. Germline loops: CDR1 KGHDR, CDR2 SFDVKD. The length of the CDR3 is 20 residues. With V trimmed by 0 bases and J by 0 bases, 8 bases remained unmatched. The CDR3, as DNA: TGTGCCACCAGTGATTTGCAGGGGACTAGCGGAGTCGCGAACACCGGGGAGCTGTTTTTT. Amino acids: CATSDLQGTSGVANTGELFF.

The chain carries TRBV2 and TRBJ1-1; weak D call: TRBD1 (5 bases). CDR1 SNHLY and CDR2 FYNNEI come from the germline V gene. Trimming cost V 6 bases and J 3 bases, with 11 bases left between them. The CDR3 has 13 residues. CDR3: CASRGQVYTEAFF. The CDR3 DNA is TGTGCCAGCAGGGGGCAGGTTTACACTGAAGCTTTCTTT. The full variable domain, with the rest looked up from reference TRBV2 and TRBJ1-1, is EPEVTQTPSHQVTQMGQEVILRCVPISNHLYFYWYRQILGQKVEFLVSFYNNEISEKSEIFDDQFSVERPDGSNFTLKIRSTKLEDSAMYFCASRGQVYTEAFFGQGTRLTVV.

V is TRBV18 and J is TRBJ1-2; 8 bases map to TRBD1. This CDR3 has 14 residues. CDR1 is KGHSH, CDR2 LQKENI, per germline. Germline trimming cut 2 bases from V and 3 bases from J; bases unmatched to any gene: 2. CDR3 bases: TGTGCCAGCTCACCAACAGGGGGGGACTATGGCTACACCTTC. The encoded protein is CASSPTGGDYGYTF.

This clone was observed a few times. The chain recombines TRBV5-4 with TRBJ2-2; maybe TRBD2 (7 bases). With 3 bases removed from V and 4 bases from J, the gap between germline ends came to 13 bases. The CDR3 is made up of 15 amino acids. CDR1 SGHNT and CDR2 YYREEE come from the germline V gene (reference sequence). DNA for the CDR3: TGTGCCAGCAGCTGGGGGGGGCAGGGCACCGGGGAGCTGTTTTTT. As protein: CASSWGGQGTGELFF.